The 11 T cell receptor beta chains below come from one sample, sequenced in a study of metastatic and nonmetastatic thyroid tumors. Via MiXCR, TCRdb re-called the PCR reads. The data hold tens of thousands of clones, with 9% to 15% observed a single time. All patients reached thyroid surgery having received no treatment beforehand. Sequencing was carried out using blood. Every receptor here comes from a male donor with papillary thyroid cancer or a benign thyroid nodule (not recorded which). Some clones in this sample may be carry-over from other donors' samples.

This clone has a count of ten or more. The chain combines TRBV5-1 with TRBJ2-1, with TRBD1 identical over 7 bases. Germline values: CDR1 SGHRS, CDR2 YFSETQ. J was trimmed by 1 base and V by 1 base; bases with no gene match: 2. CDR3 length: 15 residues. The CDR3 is CASSLNRGSYNEQFF. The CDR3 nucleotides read TGCGCCAGCAGCTTGAACAGGGGTTCCTACAATGAGCAGTTCTTC.

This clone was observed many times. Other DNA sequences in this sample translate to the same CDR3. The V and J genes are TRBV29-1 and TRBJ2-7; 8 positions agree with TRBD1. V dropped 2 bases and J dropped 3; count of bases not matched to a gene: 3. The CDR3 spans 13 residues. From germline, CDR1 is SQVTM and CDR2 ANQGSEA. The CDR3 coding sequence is TGCAGCGTTGAAATGGACAGGGACTACGAGCAGTACTTC. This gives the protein CSVEMDRDYEQYF.

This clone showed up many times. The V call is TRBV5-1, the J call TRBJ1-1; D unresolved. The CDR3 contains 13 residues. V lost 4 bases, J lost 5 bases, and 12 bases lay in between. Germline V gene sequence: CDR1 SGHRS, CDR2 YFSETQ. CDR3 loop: CASSTTRGTEAFF. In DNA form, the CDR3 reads TGCGCCAGCAGCACCACCCGGGGTACTGAAGCTTTCTTT.

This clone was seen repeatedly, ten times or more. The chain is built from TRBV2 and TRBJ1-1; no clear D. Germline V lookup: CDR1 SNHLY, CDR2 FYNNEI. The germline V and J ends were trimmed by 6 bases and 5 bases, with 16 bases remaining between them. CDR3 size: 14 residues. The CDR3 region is CASSVLPFGTEAFF. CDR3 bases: TGTGCCAGCAGCGTCCTCCCTTTCGGGACTGAAGCTTTCTTT.

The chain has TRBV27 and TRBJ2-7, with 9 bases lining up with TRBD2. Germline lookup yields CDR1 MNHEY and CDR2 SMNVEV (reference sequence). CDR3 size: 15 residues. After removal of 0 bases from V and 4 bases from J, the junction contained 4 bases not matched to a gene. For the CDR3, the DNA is TGTGCCAGCAGTTTATCGGCTAGCGGGACGTACGAGCAGTACTTC. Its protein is CASSLSASGTYEQYF.

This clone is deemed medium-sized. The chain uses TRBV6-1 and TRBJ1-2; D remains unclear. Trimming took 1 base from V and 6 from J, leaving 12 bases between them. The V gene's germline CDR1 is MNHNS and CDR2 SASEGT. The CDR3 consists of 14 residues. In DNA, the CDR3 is TGTGCCAGCAGTGAAGTGGGCCCGAAGGATGGCTACACCTTC. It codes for CASSEVGPKDGYTF.

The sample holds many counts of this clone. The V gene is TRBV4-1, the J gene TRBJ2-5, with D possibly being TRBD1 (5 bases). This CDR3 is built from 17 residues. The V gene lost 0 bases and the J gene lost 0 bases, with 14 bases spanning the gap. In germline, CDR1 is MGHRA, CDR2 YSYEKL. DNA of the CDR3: TGCGCCAGCAGCCAAGATGACAGCGATCCCTACCAAGAGACCCAGTACTTC. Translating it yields CASSQDDSDPYQETQYF.

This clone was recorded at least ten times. CDR3 in DNA: TGCAGTGCTAGGCAGGGGATTTGGGAAAAACTGTTTTTT. Its translation is CSARQGIWEKLFF. The chain employs TRBV20-1 and TRBJ1-4; tentative D call: TRBD1 (6 bases). V lost 3 bases, J lost 8 bases, and 13 bases lay in between. The CDR3 spans 13 residues. Germline lookup yields CDR1 DFQATT and CDR2 SNEGSKA (reference sequence).

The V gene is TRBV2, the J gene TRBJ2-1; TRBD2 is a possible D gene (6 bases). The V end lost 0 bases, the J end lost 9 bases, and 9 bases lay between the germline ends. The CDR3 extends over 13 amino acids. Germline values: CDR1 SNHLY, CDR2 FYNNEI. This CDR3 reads CASSEALGGEQFF. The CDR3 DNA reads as TGTGCCAGCAGTGAAGCCCTCGGGGGTGAGCAGTTCTTC.

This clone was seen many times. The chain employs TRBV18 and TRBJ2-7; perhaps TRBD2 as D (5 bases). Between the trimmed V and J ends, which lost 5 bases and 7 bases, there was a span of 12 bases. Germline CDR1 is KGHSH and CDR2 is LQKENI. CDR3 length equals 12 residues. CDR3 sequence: CASSWRGGEQYF. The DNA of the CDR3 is TGTGCCAGCTCATGGAGAGGCGGGGAGCAGTACTTC.

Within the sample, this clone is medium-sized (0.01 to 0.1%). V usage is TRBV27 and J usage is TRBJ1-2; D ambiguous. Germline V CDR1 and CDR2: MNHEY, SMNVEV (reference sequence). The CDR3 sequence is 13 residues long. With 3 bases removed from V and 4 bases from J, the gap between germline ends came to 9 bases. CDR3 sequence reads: CASSFEGGYGYTF. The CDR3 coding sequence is TGTGCCAGCAGTTTTGAGGGCGGCTATGGCTACACCTTC.